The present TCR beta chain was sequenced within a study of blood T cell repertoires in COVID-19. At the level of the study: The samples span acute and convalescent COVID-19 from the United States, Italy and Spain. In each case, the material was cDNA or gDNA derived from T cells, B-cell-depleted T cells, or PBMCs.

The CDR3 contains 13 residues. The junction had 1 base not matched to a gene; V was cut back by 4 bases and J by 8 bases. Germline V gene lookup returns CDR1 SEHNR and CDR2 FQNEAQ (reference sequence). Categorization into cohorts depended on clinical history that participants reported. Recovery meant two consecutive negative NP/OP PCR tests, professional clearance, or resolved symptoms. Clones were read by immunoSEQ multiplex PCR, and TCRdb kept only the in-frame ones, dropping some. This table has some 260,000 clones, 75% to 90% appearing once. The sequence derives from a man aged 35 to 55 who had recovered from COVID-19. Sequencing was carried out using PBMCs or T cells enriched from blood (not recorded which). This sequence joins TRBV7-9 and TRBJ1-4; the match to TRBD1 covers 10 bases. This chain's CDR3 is CASSWGQGEKLFF. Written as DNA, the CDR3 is TGTGCCAGCAGCTGGGGACAGGGGGAAAAACTGTTTTTT. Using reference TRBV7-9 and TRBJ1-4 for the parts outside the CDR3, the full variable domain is DTGVSQNPRHKITKRGQNVTFRCDPISEHNRLYWYRQTLGQGPEFLTYFQNEAQLEKSRLLSDRFSAERPKGSFSTLEIQRTEQGDSAMYLCASSWGQGEKLFFGSGTQLSVL.